Presented here are 2 T cell receptor beta chains from one specimen sequenced in a study of blood T cell repertoires in COVID-19. Clones were read by immunoSEQ multiplex PCR, and TCRdb kept only the in-frame ones, dropping some. The sample lists about 240,000 clones; around 86% were seen once. Material for sequencing was peripheral blood. The receptor set was obtained from a woman aged 45 to 65 with COVID-19, enrolled during active disease.

The chain uses TRBV6-5 and TRBJ1-2; no firm D call. V lost 6 bases, J lost 3 bases, and 8 bases lay in between. The CDR3 consists of 12 residues. The V gene's germline CDR1 is MNHEY and CDR2 SVGAGI. CDR3 bases: TGTGCCAGCAGGGCGGAGGACTATGGCTACACCTTC. It encodes CASRAEDYGYTF.

The chain carries TRBV19 and TRBJ1-2; TRBD1 matches 10 bases. This CDR3 comprises 16 residues. J lost 7 bases, V lost 5 bases, and 13 bases had no gene match. CDR1 LNHDA and CDR2 SQIVND come from the germline V gene (reference sequence). Written as DNA, the CDR3 is TGTGCCAGTAGTCCCGGGACAGGGGTTAGCAGGGGTGGCTACACCTTC. It specifies CASSPGTGVSRGGYTF.